This T cell receptor beta chain was recovered during a study of control samples from healthy donors and cancer patients. Sequencing was performed with immunoSEQ multiplex PCR; in TCRdb, only in-frame clones are kept and a portion is missing. In the table there are 350,000 to 450,000 clones, 80% to 95% of which are singletons. Trimming removed 6 bases from V and 4 bases from J, with 19 bases in between. This CDR3 has 15 residues. The germline V gene encodes CDR1 MNHEY and CDR2 SMNVEV (reference sequence). The sequence derives from a man aged 35-49 years with head and neck cancer. Sequencing was performed on PBMCs. This rearrangement joins TRBV27 to TRBJ2-7, with TRBD2 as a possible D gene (7 bases). This CDR3 reads CASRVFRGAVYEQYF. The CDR3 DNA is TGTGCCAGCAGAGTCTTCCGGGGGGCGGTTTACGAGCAGTACTTC.